This passage covers 9 T cell receptor beta chains from one sample sequenced in a study of T cell responses to AZD1222 COVID-19 vaccine. The protocol was immunoSEQ multiplex PCR, while the TCRdb copy is restricted to in-frame clones and leaves out a portion. Here the sample spans roughly 120,000 clones, 80% to 90% being singletons. Sequenced material: peripheral blood, taken 28 days after the second AZD1222 dose. Receptors were obtained from an adult who received the AZD1222 COVID-19 vaccine.

The DNA for the CDR3 is TGTGCCTCCACAGGGACAGGGGGTCTCTATGGCTACACCTTC. Protein: CASTGTGGLYGYTF. The chain joins TRBV19 to TRBJ1-2; 11 bases agree with TRBD1. In germline, CDR1 is LNHDA, CDR2 SQIVND (reference sequence). The CDR3 runs 14 residues. V was clipped by 11 bases and J by 4 bases; unmatched bases: 9.

The chain has TRBV27 and TRBJ2-7; 11 positions agree with TRBD2. The CDR3 totals 19 residues. Trimming at V came to 8 bases and at J to 3 bases, leaving 21 bases not matched to a gene. Germline CDR1 and CDR2: MNHEY and SMNVEV (reference sequence). CDR3 sequence: CASPVPLTGTGTSGYEQYF. CDR3 nucleotide sequence: TGTGCCAGCCCAGTCCCGCTTACAGGAACCGGGACTAGCGGCTACGAGCAGTACTTC.

This clone was counted once. The chain joins TRBV28 to TRBJ2-7; D gene ambiguous. The CDR3 sequence is 14 residues long. V was clipped by 3 bases and J by 0 bases, with 9 bases between them. The germline CDR1 and CDR2 sequences are MDHEN and SYDVKM. The CDR3 is CASSFDVNSYEQYF. Here the CDR3 DNA reads TGTGCCAGCAGTTTTGACGTCAACTCCTACGAGCAGTACTTC.

Only one count was recorded for this clone. V is TRBV28 and J is TRBJ1-2; 10 bases map to TRBD1. The CDR3 extends over 15 amino acids. The trim removed 5 bases at V and 4 bases at J, leaving 7 bases unmatched. Germline V gene lookup returns CDR1 MDHEN and CDR2 SYDVKM. The CDR3 DNA reads TGTGCCAGCAGTAGGGACAGGGGCCGCGTCTATGGCTACACCTTC. Its protein product is CASSRDRGRVYGYTF.

In its sample, this clone was seen a few times. The genes are TRBV2 and TRBJ1-1; D is unresolved. The CDR3 totals 13 residues. Germline assignment: CDR1 SNHLY and CDR2 FYNNEI. The V end lost 4 bases, the J end lost 2 bases, and 8 bases lay between the germline ends. The CDR3 DNA is TGTGCCAGCAGTGCCAGGCTCAACACTGAAGCTTTCTTT. Translated, it gives CASSARLNTEAFF.

The CDR3 DNA sequence: TGCAGCGGTCAGCGTCTAGGGACTAATGAAAAACTGTTTTTT. This gives the protein CSGQRLGTNEKLFF. This chain connects TRBV29-1 to TRBJ1-4; D not certain. V shed 7 bases and J shed 2 bases, with 14 bases lying between them. CDR1 is SQVTM, CDR2 ANQGSEA, per germline. There are 14 residues in the CDR3. Variable domain in full (rest from reference TRBV29-1 and TRBJ1-4): SAVISQKPSRDICQRGTSLTIQCQVDSQVTMMFWYRQQPGQSLTLIATANQGSEATYESGFVIDKFPISRPNLTFSTLTVSNMSPEDSSIYLCSGQRLGTNEKLFFGSGTQLSVL.

The rearrangement links TRBV5-1 to TRBJ1-4, with 7 bases aligning to TRBD1. This CDR3 has 15 residues. Germline V gene lookup returns CDR1 SGHRS and CDR2 YFSETQ. The junction had 8 bases not matched to a gene; V was cut back by 5 bases and J by 4 bases. CDR3 in amino acids: CASRPPGTVNEKLFF. For the CDR3, the DNA is TGCGCCAGCAGACCCCCCGGGACAGTTAATGAAAAACTGTTTTTT.

This sequence joins TRBV1 and TRBJ1-3; the D call of TRBD1 is as the table states it, not checked on the DNA. TRBV1 is annotated as a pseudogene. The CDR3 runs to 16 residues. The DNA for the CDR3 is TGCACCAGCAGCCAAAATACAGGGGGCCCTGGAAACACCATATATTTT. Protein sequence: CTSSQNTGGPGNTIYF.

V usage is TRBV19 and J usage is TRBJ1-5; TRBD1 matches 7 bases. Trimming at V came to 4 bases and at J to 1 base, leaving 7 bases not matched to a gene. CDR3 length equals 16 residues. Germline V lookup: CDR1 LNHDA, CDR2 SQIVND (reference sequence). In nucleotides, the CDR3 is TGTGCCAGTAGTAAGCAGGGGGTGGGAAGCAATCAGCCCCAGCATTTT. Translation: CASSKQGVGSNQPQHF.